This TCR beta chain was retrieved from a study of graft-versus-host responses after intestinal transplantation. Across the study: Every recipient had anti-thymocyte globulin induction and around 3 years of tacrolimus plus steroids. Study-wide findings and caveats: Where graft-donor T cell macrochimerism was present, patients had high graft-versus-host to host-versus-graft clonal ratios in allografts. Early declines in HvG clones that occurred post-transplant were associated with peak circulating GvH clone levels.

The junction had 12 bases not matched to a gene; V was cut back by 1 base and J by 1 base. Germline V lookup: CDR1 SQVTM, CDR2 ANQGSEA. The CDR3 covers 19 residues. In the case of this clone: Its antigen remains unidentified.

Using immunoSEQ multiplex PCR, the repertoire was profiled, and TCRdb retains in-frame clones only, with some absent. The sample consists of tens of thousands of clones, 70% to 90% of them appearing once. The chain joins TRBV29-1 to TRBJ2-1, with 11 bases matching TRBD2. The TCR comes from a human patient who received an intestinal transplant, so some T cells may come from the graft donor. The sample in question was PBMCs, obtained 26 days after transplant. Here the CDR3 reads CSVEGVVAGGRRSYNEQFF. The DNA of the CDR3 is TGCAGCGTTGAAGGAGTCGTAGCGGGGGGGCGTAGGTCCTACAATGAGCAGTTCTTC.